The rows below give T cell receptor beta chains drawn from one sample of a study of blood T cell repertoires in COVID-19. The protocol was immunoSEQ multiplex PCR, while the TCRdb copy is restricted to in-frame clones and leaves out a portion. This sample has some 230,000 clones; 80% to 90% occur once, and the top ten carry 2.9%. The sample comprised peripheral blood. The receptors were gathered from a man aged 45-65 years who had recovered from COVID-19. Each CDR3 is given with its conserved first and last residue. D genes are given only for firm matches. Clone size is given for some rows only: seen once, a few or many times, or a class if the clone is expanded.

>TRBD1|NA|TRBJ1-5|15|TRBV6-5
CASSTMTGFNQPQHF
TGTGCCAGCAGTACCATGACAGGGTTCAATCAGCCCCAGCATTTT
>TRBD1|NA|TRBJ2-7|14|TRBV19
CASSRTGTSYEQYF
TGTGCCAGTAGTAGGACAGGGACTTCCTACGAGCAGTACTTC
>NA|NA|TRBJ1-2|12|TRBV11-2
CASSLLGAGYTF
TGTGCCAGCAGCTTATTGGGGGCGGGCTACACCTTC
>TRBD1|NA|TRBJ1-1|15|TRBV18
CASSPGQMMNTEAFF
TGTGCCAGCTCACCGGGACAGATGATGAACACTGAAGCTTTCTTT
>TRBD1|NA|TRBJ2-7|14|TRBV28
CASSWDRGPGEQYF
TGTGCCAGCAGTTGGGACAGGGGGCCAGGCGAGCAGTACTTC
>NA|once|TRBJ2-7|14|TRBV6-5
CASTRPSSPYEQYF
TGTGCCAGCACCCGACCTAGCTCCCCCTACGAGCAGTACTTC
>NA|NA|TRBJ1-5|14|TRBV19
CASSSRQHNQPQHF
TGTGCCAGTAGTTCAAGACAGCACAATCAGCCCCAGCATTTT
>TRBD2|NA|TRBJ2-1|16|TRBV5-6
CASSRTSGSPNNEQFF
TGTGCCAGCAGCCGGACTAGCGGGAGTCCAAACAATGAGCAGTTCTTC
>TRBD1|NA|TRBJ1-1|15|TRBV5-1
CASSASGTGRTEAFF
TGCGCCAGCAGCGCCTCCGGGACAGGGCGAACTGAAGCTTTCTTT
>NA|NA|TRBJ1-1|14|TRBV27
CASATTAAGAEAFF
TGTGCCAGCGCCACCACGGCAGCCGGGGCTGAAGCTTTCTTT
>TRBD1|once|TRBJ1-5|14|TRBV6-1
CASSETGEVQPQHF
TGTGCCAGCAGTGAAACAGGGGAAGTTCAGCCCCAGCATTTT
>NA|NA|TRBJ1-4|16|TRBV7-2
CASSLMGHTTNEKLFF
TGTGCCAGCAGCTTAATGGGACACACAACTAATGAAAAACTGTTTTTT
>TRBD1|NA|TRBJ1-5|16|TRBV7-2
CASSLSRAGGGQPQHF
TGTGCCAGCAGCTTGAGTCGGGCAGGGGGCGGTCAGCCCCAGCATTTT
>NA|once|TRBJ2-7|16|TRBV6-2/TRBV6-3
CASSYGKRTGAGEQYF
TGTGCCAGCAGTTACGGCAAACGAACAGGGGCGGGGGAGCAGTACTTC
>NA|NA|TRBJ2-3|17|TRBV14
CASSQRLRERGTDTQYF
TGTGCCAGCAGCCAAAGGTTGCGGGAAAGAGGCACAGATACGCAGTATTTT
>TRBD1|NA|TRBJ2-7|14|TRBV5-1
CASSVTGSSYEQYF
TGCGCCAGCAGCGTGACAGGGAGTAGCTACGAGCAGTACTTC
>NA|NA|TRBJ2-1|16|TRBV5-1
CASSSRGISSYNEQFF
TGCGCCAGCAGCTCAAGAGGCATAAGCTCCTACAATGAGCAGTTCTTC
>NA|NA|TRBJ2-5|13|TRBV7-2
CASSPTRRETQYF
TGTGCCAGCAGCCCCACACGGCGGGAGACCCAGTACTTC
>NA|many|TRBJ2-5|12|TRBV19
CATRQAGETQYF
TGTGCCACCCGACAGGCCGGGGAGACCCAGTACTTC
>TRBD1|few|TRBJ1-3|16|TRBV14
CASSRQGLSSGNTIYF
TGTGCCAGCAGCCGACAGGGACTGAGCTCTGGAAACACCATATATTTT
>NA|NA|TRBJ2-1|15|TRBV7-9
CASSLSAGPGNEQFF
TGTGCCAGCAGCTTAAGTGCGGGACCAGGCAATGAGCAGTTCTTC
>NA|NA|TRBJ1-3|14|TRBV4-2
CASSQVGGGNTIYF
TGTGCCAGCAGCCAAGTCGGGGGAGGAAACACCATATATTTT
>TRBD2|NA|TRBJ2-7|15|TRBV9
CASSALVAGVNEQYF
TGTGCCAGCAGCGCTCTGGTAGCGGGAGTAAACGAGCAGTACTTC
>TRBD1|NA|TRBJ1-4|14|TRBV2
CASNGQGIVEKLFF
TGTGCCAGCAACGGACAGGGGATTGTTGAAAAACTGTTTTTT
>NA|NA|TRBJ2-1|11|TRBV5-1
CASSPNNEQFF
TGCGCCAGCAGCCCAAACAATGAGCAGTTCTTC
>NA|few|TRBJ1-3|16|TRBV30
CAWSVNRPGSGNTIYF
TGTGCCTGGAGTGTTAACAGGCCGGGCTCTGGAAACACCATATATTTT
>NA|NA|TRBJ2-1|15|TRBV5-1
CASSLAPGSHNEQFF
TGCGCCAGCAGCTTGGCCCCGGGATCCCACAATGAGCAGTTCTTC
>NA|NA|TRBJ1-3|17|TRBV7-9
CASSQRNRVYSGNTIYF
TGTGCCAGCAGTCAAAGAAACAGGGTATACTCTGGAAACACCATATATTTT
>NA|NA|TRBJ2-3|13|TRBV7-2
CASSMSPEVTQYF
TGTGCCAGCAGCATGAGTCCGGAGGTTACGCAGTATTTT
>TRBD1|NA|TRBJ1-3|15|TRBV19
CASSRGQSSGNTIYF
TGTGCCAGTAGCCGGGGACAGAGCTCTGGAAACACCATATATTTT
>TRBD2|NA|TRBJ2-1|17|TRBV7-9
CASSLEAGAISYNEQFF
TGTGCCAGCAGCTTAGAGGCGGGAGCGATCTCCTACAATGAGCAGTTCTTC
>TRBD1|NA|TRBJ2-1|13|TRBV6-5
CASSYDRGAEQFF
TGTGCCAGCAGTTACGACAGGGGGGCTGAGCAGTTCTTC